This record looks at one T cell receptor beta chain sequence and its context. Its matching antigen is unknown. The data originate from a study of regulatory T cells in long-lasting Graves disease. Study outcomes and limitations: TRBV28, TRBJ1-2 and TRBJ2-5 emerged as the favored segments in persistent disease.

The CDR3 runs to 12 residues. V was clipped by 4 bases and J by 13 bases; unmatched bases: 2. Sequencing libraries for TCR beta were prepared with iRepertoire HTBI primers and Arm-PCR of CDR3 regions. Each CDR3 protein gets one entry after TCRdb re-called the multiplex PCR reads with MiXCR. The sample has over 500,000 distinct CDR3 sequences; more than 15% are singletons. Documented time point: newly diagnosed GD, antithyroid drugs for less than 3 months. Following extraction of RNA from PBMCs, that RNA was used to make the TCR library. These same data were also listed under a study on T cells in Graves' hyperthyroidism and ophthalmopathy. That paper states: Graves' hyperthyroidism is called stable when ophthalmopathy does not progress within 18 months. Those with hyperthyroidism were 18 to 65 years old, newly diagnosed, and ill for under 2 months. First-round RT-PCR of the TCR CDR3 relied on the HTBI primer set.

V usage is TRBV12-3 or TRBV12-4 and J usage is TRBJ2-1; 12 bases match TRBD2. This clonotype was obtained from a man younger than 35 with Graves disease. Specimen: peripheral blood mononuclear cells (PBMCs), collected at new diagnosis, from a patient treated with antithyroid drugs. CDR3 residues: CASSSSGRAQFF. The CDR3 DNA sequence: TGTGCCAGCAGTTCTAGCGGGAGGGCCCAGTTCTTC.